The rows below give T cell receptor beta chains drawn from one sample of a study of cytomegalovirus exposure and HLA in healthy donors. Produced via immunoSEQ multiplex PCR; TCRdb's table is partial and in-frame only. The repertoire holds about 130,000 clones, with around 70% as singletons. The sample was PBMCs. The receptors originated from a human donor in good health. Each CDR3 is given with its conserved first and last residue. D genes are given only for firm matches. Only some rows state a clone size, as once, few, many or a class for expanded clones.

J | V | size | D | CDR3 | DNA
TRBJ2-5 | TRBV7-2 | few | TRBD2 | CATDPGGGQTQYF | TGTGCCACCGACCCCGGGGGGGGACAGACCCAGTACTTC
TRBJ2-1 | TRBV9 | NA | TRBD1 | CASSSRDRGINEQFF | TGTGCCAGCAGCTCCCGGGACAGGGGGATCAATGAGCAGTTCTTC
TRBJ2-1 | TRBV7-6 | NA | TRBD1 | CASSLSWDRGMDEQFF | TGTGCCAGCAGCTTATCTTGGGACAGGGGGATGGATGAGCAGTTCTTC
TRBJ2-5 | TRBV10-2 | few | TRBD2 | CASRDYRYQETQYF | TGCGCCAGCCGGGACTACCGGTACCAAGAGACCCAGTACTTC
TRBJ1-6 | TRBV2 | few | NA | CASSGGGISYNSPLHF | TGTGCCAGCAGTGGGGGAGGGATCTCCTATAATTCACCCCTCCACTTT
TRBJ1-3 | TRBV11-2 | NA | TRBD1 | CASSLPDRGPNTIYF | TGTGCCAGCAGCTTACCGGACAGGGGACCAAACACCATATATTTT
TRBJ2-5 | TRBV15 | NA | TRBD2 | CATSRVDASGQETQYF | TGTGCCACCAGCAGAGTCGACGCTAGCGGGCAAGAGACCCAGTACTTC
TRBJ2-1 | TRBV2 | NA | NA | CASSPTRGSYNEQFF | TGTGCCAGCAGTCCCACTAGGGGGTCCTACAATGAGCAGTTCTTC
TRBJ1-1 | TRBV7-9 | NA | TRBD1 | CASRYDQGAAFF | TGTGCCAGCAGGTATGATCAGGGGGCGGCTTTCTTT
TRBJ1-4 | TRBV30 | NA | NA | CAWEQDNEKLFF | TGTGCCTGGGAACAGGATAATGAAAAACTGTTTTTT
TRBJ1-1 | TRBV6-5 | NA | NA | CASARASEAFF | TGTGCCAGCGCCAGGGCGTCTGAAGCTTTCTTT
TRBJ2-7 | TRBV6-5 | NA | TRBD2 | CASMGSGRLIGEQYF | TGTGCCAGCATGGGTAGCGGGAGATTGATCGGCGAGCAGTACTTC
TRBJ2-1 | TRBV30 | NA | NA | CAWSVHGSGNNEQFF | TGTGCCTGGAGTGTACATGGTAGCGGCAACAATGAGCAGTTCTTC
TRBJ2-1 | TRBV7-2 | once | TRBD2 | CASSGGTSGFSYNEQFF | TGTGCCAGCAGCGGTGGGACTAGCGGGTTTTCCTACAATGAGCAGTTCTTC
TRBJ2-1 | TRBV5-1 | NA | NA | CASSRTLTNEQFF | TGCGCCAGCAGCCGGACTTTGACCAATGAGCAGTTCTTC
TRBJ1-5 | TRBV30 | NA | NA | CAWSRGRGSNQPQHF | TGTGCCTGGAGTCGGGGCAGGGGATCCAATCAGCCCCAGCATTTT
TRBJ1-1 | TRBV18 | once | NA | CASSPIEDRTPSF | TGTGCCAGCTCACCTATCGAGGACAGAACCCCTTCCTTT
TRBJ2-2 | TRBV19 | NA | TRBD1 | CASSPVDRGAGELFF | TGTGCCAGTAGTCCAGTGGACAGGGGCGCCGGGGAGCTGTTTTTT
TRBJ1-5 | TRBV7-9 | NA | NA | CASSPDTALFTPQHF | TGTGCCAGCAGCCCGGACACGGCGCTTTTCACGCCCCAGCATTTT
TRBJ2-3 | TRBV9 | NA | NA | CASSVEGHSSTDTQYF | TGTGCCAGCAGCGTAGAAGGACACTCGAGCACAGATACGCAGTATTTT
TRBJ1-5 | TRBV18 | NA | NA | CASSPSVREPQHF | TGTGCCAGCTCACCATCGGTTCGGGAGCCCCAGCATTTT
TRBJ1-1 | TRBV6-5 | NA | TRBD1 | CASSYTGTAEAFF | TGTGCCAGCAGTTACACCGGGACAGCAGAAGCTTTCTTT
TRBJ2-7 | TRBV15 | NA | NA | CATSREPVASGEQYF | TGTGCCACCAGCAGAGAACCGGTGGCGAGCGGCGAGCAGTACTTC
TRBJ2-1 | TRBV27 | NA | NA | CASSLVGGPGYNEQFF | TGTGCCAGCAGTTTAGTAGGAGGGCCGGGATACAATGAGCAGTTCTTC
TRBJ2-5 | TRBV7-6 | NA | NA | CASSPTGTSQETQYF | TGTGCCAGCAGCCCAACAGGGACAAGTCAAGAGACCCAGTACTTC
TRBJ1-2 | TRBV29-1 | NA | NA | CSVAVGGANYGYTF | TGCAGCGTTGCGGTTGGGGGGGCCAACTATGGCTACACCTTC
TRBJ2-7 | TRBV6-6 | NA | NA | CASSRATGNIYEQYF | TGTGCCAGCAGCCGCGCCACAGGGAATATCTACGAGCAGTACTTC
TRBJ2-1 | TRBV28 | once | NA | CASGSQFF | TGTGCCAGCGGCTCCCAGTTCTTC
TRBJ2-7 | TRBV21-1 | NA | NA | CASSKNVASPYEQYF | TGTGCCAGCAGCAAAAATGTAGCTAGTCCCTACGAGCAGTACTTC
TRBJ2-6 | TRBV5-6 | few | TRBD1 | CASSWGQGMAGANVLTF | TGTGCCAGCAGCTGGGGACAGGGTATGGCTGGGGCCAACGTCCTGACTTTC
TRBJ1-1 | TRBV18 | NA | NA | CASSPSQGPNTEAFF | TGTGCCAGCTCACCATCTCAGGGCCCGAACACTGAAGCTTTCTTT
TRBJ2-2 | TRBV25-1 | NA | TRBD2 | CASSDSGKRTGELFF | TGTGCCAGCAGTGATAGCGGGAAAAGGACCGGGGAGCTGTTTTTT
TRBJ2-2 | TRBV19 | few | TRBD2 | CASRLAGENTGELFF | TGTGCCAGTAGATTAGCGGGAGAGAACACCGGGGAGCTGTTTTTT
TRBJ2-3 | TRBV11-3 | once | TRBD2 | CASSSGGGPTDTQYF | TGTGCCAGCAGCTCGGGGGGAGGACCAACAGATACGCAGTATTTT
TRBJ1-2 | TRBV2 | NA | TRBD1 | CASPGQGDGGYTF | TGTGCCAGCCCGGGACAGGGGGATGGTGGCTACACCTTC
TRBJ1-1 | TRBV27 | NA | TRBD1 | CASSLTGFAANTEAFF | TGTGCCAGCAGTTTGACAGGGTTTGCCGCGAACACTGAAGCTTTCTTT
TRBJ2-2 | TRBV28 | NA | TRBD2 | CASSRGLATGELFF | TGTGCCAGCAGCCGGGGACTAGCCACCGGGGAGCTGTTTTTT
TRBJ2-3 | TRBV4-3 | NA | NA | CASSQDFRGGGDTQYF | TGCGCCAGCAGCCAAGATTTCAGGGGTGGGGGAGATACGCAGTATTTT
TRBJ1-4 | TRBV18 | NA | NA | CASSPRVGDGSNEKLFF | TGTGCCAGCTCACCGAGAGTGGGGGACGGGAGTAATGAAAAACTGTTTTTT
TRBJ2-1 | TRBV4-3 | few | NA | CASSQHLSSYNEQFF | TGCGCCAGCAGCCAACATTTGAGCTCCTACAATGAGCAGTTCTTC
TRBJ2-7 | TRBV19 | NA | NA | CASSISGDRPYEQYF | TGTGCCAGTAGTATATCGGGGGACAGACCCTACGAGCAGTACTTC
TRBJ2-3 | TRBV13 | NA | NA | CASSLGGTASDTQYF | TGTGCCAGCAGCTTAGGGGGGACTGCCTCAGATACGCAGTATTTT
TRBJ2-5 | TRBV27 | NA | NA | CASSLFSGHTGEQYF | TGTGCCAGCAGTTTATTTTCCGGACATACGGGAGAGCAGTACTTC
TRBJ2-7 | TRBV4-3 | NA | TRBD1 | CASSQGGQAEQYF | TGCGCCAGCAGCCAAGGTGGACAGGCCGAGCAGTACTTC
TRBJ2-5 | TRBV11-2 | NA | NA | CASSQAWRKETQYF | TGTGCCAGCAGCCAGGCCTGGAGGAAAGAGACCCAGTACTTC
TRBJ2-3 | TRBV6-5 | NA | TRBD2 | CASRKSGGTDTQYF | TGTGCCAGCCGCAAAAGCGGGGGCACAGATACGCAGTATTTT
TRBJ2-3 | TRBV5-1 | NA | NA | CASSLSPGSYTDTQYF | TGCGCCAGCAGCTTGAGTCCGGGGTCCTACACAGATACGCAGTATTTT
TRBJ2-7 | TRBV6-5 | NA | NA | CASSYPVQETYEQYF | TGTGCCAGCAGTTACCCGGTCCAAGAGACCTACGAGCAGTACTTC
TRBJ2-2 | TRBV9 | NA | NA | CASSVGLGPGELFF | TGTGCCAGCAGCGTAGGACTAGGTCCCGGGGAGCTGTTTTTT
TRBJ1-2 | TRBV6-5 | few | NA | CASSYSTGWGYTF | TGTGCCAGCAGTTACTCGACGGGGTGGGGCTACACCTTC
TRBJ1-3 | TRBV10-1 | once | NA | CASRLGPTGNTIYF | TGCGCCAGCAGGCTGGGCCCAACTGGAAACACCATATATTTT
TRBJ2-5 | TRBV10-3 | few | TRBD2 | CAISDGGAVETQYF | TGTGCCATCAGTGACGGGGGGGCGGTTGAGACCCAGTACTTC
TRBJ2-7 | TRBV29-1 | NA | NA | CSVASRGGTYEQYF | TGCAGCGTTGCGTCCCGCGGGGGCACCTACGAGCAGTACTTC
TRBJ2-5 | TRBV5-1 | NA | TRBD2 | CASSFSGSQETQYF | TGCGCCAGCAGCTTTAGCGGGTCCCAAGAGACCCAGTACTTC
TRBJ1-1 | TRBV7-9 | NA | NA | CSSSLSRGPLNTEAFF | TGTTCCAGCAGCTTGAGTAGGGGCCCCCTGAACACTGAAGCTTTCTTT
TRBJ2-3 | TRBV4-1 | few | TRBD2 | CASSQIAGGATDTQYF | TGCGCCAGCAGCCAGATAGCGGGGGGGGCCACAGATACGCAGTATTTT
TRBJ2-2 | TRBV4-3 | NA | NA | CASSQETSPGELFF | TGCGCCAGCAGCCAAGAAACTAGCCCCGGGGAGCTGTTTTTT